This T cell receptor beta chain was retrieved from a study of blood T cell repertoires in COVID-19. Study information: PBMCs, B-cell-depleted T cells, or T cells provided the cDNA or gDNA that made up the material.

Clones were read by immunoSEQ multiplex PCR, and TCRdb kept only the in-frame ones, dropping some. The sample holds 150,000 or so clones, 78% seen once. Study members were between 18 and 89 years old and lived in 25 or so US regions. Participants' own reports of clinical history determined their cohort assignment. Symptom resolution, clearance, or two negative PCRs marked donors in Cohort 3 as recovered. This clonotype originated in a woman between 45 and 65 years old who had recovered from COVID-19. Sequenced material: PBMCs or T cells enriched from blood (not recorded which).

CDR3 region: CASSPSQGFGEKLFF. The DNA for the CDR3 is TGTGCCAGCTCCCCATCCCAGGGTTTCGGGGAAAAACTGTTTTTT. The chain joins TRBV18 to TRBJ1-4, with D possibly matching TRBD1 (5 bases). The CDR3 covers 15 residues. V was trimmed by 6 bases and J by 8 bases, leaving 19 bases between them. Germline CDR1 reads KGHSH; CDR2 reads LQKENI. The variable domain in full, with the rest retrieved from reference TRBV18 and TRBJ1-4, is NAGVMQNPRHLVRRRGQEARLRCSPMKGHSHVYWYRQLPEEGLKFMVYLQKENIIDESGMPKERFSAEFPKEGPSILRIQQVVRGDSAAYFCASSPSQGFGEKLFFGSGTQLSVL.